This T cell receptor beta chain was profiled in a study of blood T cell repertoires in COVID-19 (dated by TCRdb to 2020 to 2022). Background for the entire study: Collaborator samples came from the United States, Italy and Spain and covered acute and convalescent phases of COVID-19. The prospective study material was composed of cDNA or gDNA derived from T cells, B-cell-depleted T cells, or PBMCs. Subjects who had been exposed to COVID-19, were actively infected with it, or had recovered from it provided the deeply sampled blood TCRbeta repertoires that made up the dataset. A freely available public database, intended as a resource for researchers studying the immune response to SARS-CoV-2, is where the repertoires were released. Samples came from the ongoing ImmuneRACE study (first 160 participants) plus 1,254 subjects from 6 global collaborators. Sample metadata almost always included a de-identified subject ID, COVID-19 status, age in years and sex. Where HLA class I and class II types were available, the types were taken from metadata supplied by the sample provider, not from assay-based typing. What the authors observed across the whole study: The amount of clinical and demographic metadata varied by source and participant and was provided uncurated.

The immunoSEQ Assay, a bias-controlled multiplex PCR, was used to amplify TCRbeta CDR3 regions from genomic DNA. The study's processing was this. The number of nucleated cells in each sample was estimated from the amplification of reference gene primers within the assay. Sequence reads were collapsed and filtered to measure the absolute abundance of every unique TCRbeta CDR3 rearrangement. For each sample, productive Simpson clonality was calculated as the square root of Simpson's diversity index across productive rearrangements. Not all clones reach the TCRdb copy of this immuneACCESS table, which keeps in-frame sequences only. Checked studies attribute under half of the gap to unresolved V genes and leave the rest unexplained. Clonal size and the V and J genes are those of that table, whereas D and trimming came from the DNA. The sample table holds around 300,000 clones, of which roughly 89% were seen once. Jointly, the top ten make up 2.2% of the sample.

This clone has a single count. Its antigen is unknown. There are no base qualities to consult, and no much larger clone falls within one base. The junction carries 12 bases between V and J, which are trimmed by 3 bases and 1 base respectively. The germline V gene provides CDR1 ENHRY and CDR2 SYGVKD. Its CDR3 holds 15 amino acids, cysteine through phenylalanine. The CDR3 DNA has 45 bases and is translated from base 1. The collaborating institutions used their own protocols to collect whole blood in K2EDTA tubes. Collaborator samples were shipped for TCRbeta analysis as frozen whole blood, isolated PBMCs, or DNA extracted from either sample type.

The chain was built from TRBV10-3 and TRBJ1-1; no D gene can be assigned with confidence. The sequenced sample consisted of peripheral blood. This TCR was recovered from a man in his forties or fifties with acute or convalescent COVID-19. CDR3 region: CAISESPQPNTEAFF. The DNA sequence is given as TGTGCCATCAGTGAATCCCCACAACCGAACACTGAAGCTTTCTTT.